The entry below gives a single T cell receptor (beta chain) sequence along with its context. No antigen is known for it. Nothing much larger sits one base from this clone, and base qualities are not available. The data are from a study of shared clonotypes between healthy human individuals (dated by TCRdb to 2020 to 2022). Notes on the research overall: A couple of women and a few men aged 18 to 49 years were included in the cohort. Different laboratories and diverse techniques were used to prepare libraries and sequence TCR repertoires, to increase sequencing depth and limit assay-specific biases. To estimate repertoire size and how much clonotypes are shared between individuals, the study performed deep sequencing of blood TCR repertoires from a few healthy adults. For each donor, CD4 naive and CD4 memory were each given three plates, CD8 naive was given two plates, and CD8 memory was given one plate. Per donor, leukapheresis produced somewhere between about 0.94 and 8.9 billion PBMCs.

Using the deep immunoSEQ assay, TCR CDR3 regions were amplified from genomic DNA by multiplex PCR. Extracted genomic DNA from each cell subset was spread evenly across all wells of several immunoSEQ 96-well plates, with each plate serving as a replicate. Each replicate PCR for sorted subsets received about 180 ng genomic DNA, equal to 30,000 or so T cell genomes. Purified libraries were measured with a Qubit 3.0 fluorometer, size-checked on a Bioanalyzer 2100, and measured again with the KAPA Library Quantification kit. Each immunoSEQ 96-well plate was sequenced on its own single-read 150-cycle Illumina NextSeq 550 flow cell. Processing in the source paper ran as follows. Because the immunoSEQ output included only junctional sequences and no quality scores, the filtering could not be the same as the filtering used for full-length reads. To assign V/J genes and CDR3, sequences were annotated against IMGT germline references using PyIR, a Python wrapper for IgBLAST v1.9. Reads were removed for weak V/J assignments (E-value above 1e-6), missing CDR3, stop codons, out-of-frame junctions, or ambiguous translated residues. V3J clonotypes were defined by identical inferred V gene, J gene, and CDR3 amino acid sequence. The percentage overlap between two repertoires was calculated by dividing the number of shared unique clonotypes by the size of the smaller repertoire. RTK rarefaction, the Chao1 estimator, and Recon v2.1 estimates of unobserved clonotypes were used to assess repertoire richness. OLGA was used to compute generation probabilities for all TCRbeta clonotypes that the gDNA method yielded from a few donors. TCRdb took over this immuneACCESS table, retaining in-frame rearrangements with V and J assigned. Such tables are incomplete; in checked studies, under half of the missing clones stem from an unresolved V gene, and the remainder is unexplained. V and J calls and clone size are those listed in that table; D and trimming were worked out from the DNA. This sample comprises over a million clones, around 98.5% of them detected only once. Of the sample, roughly 0.35% falls within the top ten clones.

Donors were healthy HIV-negative adults with no recently reported acute infections or vaccinations. Every donor was a Caucasian adult living in Nashville, Tennessee, USA. CD4+ T cells were enriched by magnetic negative selection; naive cells were then positively selected on CD45RA, and the negative fraction formed the memory subset. Blood was collected by leukapheresis, and PBMCs were isolated by Ficoll-Histopaque density gradient centrifugation and then cryopreserved in liquid nitrogen vapor phase. Purity and quantity of every magnetically sorted T cell population were checked by analytical flow cytometry. From each sorted fraction, genomic DNA was isolated and quantified by UV absorbance on a Nanodrop 2000c. Summary of the overall study and its limitations: Naive subsets generally had larger estimated clonotype richness than memory subsets did. Higher generation probabilities were observed for clonotypes shared by all four sorted-subset donors than for non-shared clonotypes. Only blood was sampled, and tissue TCR repertoires likely differ from those in blood. Based on pairwise subsampling, the degree of clonotype sharing among donors was expected to be affected by sequencing depth. Even with the large sequencing depth, rarefaction of the sorted-subset datasets indicated that sequencing was incomplete. When a few donors were compared, the shared fraction of clonotypes was around 5.1% for naive CD4, approximately 3.3% for naive CD8, 2.3% for memory CD4, and roughly 0.43% for memory CD8. The small number of donors limited the genetic and exposure-history diversity represented.

Trimming takes 7 bases from V and 0 bases from J, and the germline ends sit 10 bases apart. The CDR3 holds 13 amino acids from the cysteine to the phenylalanine. Only CDR3 DNA remains: 39 bases, in frame from the first base. CDR1 and CDR2 are drawn from the germline V gene: SQVTM, ANQGSEA. The sequencing sample was made of naive CD4+ T cells sorted from blood. In the paper's terms, the cell subset or site label means: CD45RA+ positively selected. The sequence was collected from a man under 40 in good health. The receptor chain draws on TRBV29-1 and TRBJ1-5, with the identity of the D gene unclear. The CDR3 reads CSARRNSNQPQHF. The sequence in DNA is TGCAGCGCCCGACGAAATAGCAATCAGCCCCAGCATTTT.